Presented here are 8 T cell receptor beta chains from one specimen sequenced in a study of blood T cell repertoires in COVID-19. Sequencing used immunoSEQ multiplex PCR; TCRdb keeps in-frame clones, though not all of them. This sample has 130,000 to 150,000 clones, with around 80% found just once. The sample comprised peripheral blood. Receptor source: a human donor in a cohort sampled during active COVID-19.

The chain carries TRBV9 and TRBJ2-1; TRBD2 matches at 9 bases. Germline CDR1 is SGDLS and CDR2 is YYNGEE. This CDR3 comprises 15 residues. The V gene end was trimmed by 0 bases and the J gene end by 4 bases; junction bases not matched to a gene: 2. The CDR3 DNA reads as TGTGCCAGCAGCGTAGTGGGACTAGCTTACAATGAGCAGTTCTTC. It encodes CASSVVGLAYNEQFF.

The gene calls are TRBV6-2 or TRBV6-3 and TRBJ2-3; D perhaps matches TRBD2 (6 bases). This CDR3 has 16 amino acids. V dropped 6 bases and J dropped 0 bases, with 16 bases sitting between them. Germline V gene lookup returns CDR1 MNHEY and CDR2 SVGEGT. CDR3 coding DNA: TGTGCCAGCAGCCCCGCTATAGCGGCCAGCACAGATACGCAGTATTTT. Translation gives CASSPAIAASTDTQYF.

The chain uses TRBV7-2 and TRBJ2-3; TRBD1 aligns across 10 bases. Germline V lookup: CDR1 SGHTA, CDR2 FQGNSA. The CDR3 has 14 residues. V dropped 11 bases and J dropped 11; count of bases not matched to a gene: 16. CDR3 sequence reads: CAGSGQGFVGKQYF. In DNA form, the CDR3 reads TGTGCCGGGTCGGGACAGGGGTTTGTCGGCAAGCAGTATTTT.

This chain connects TRBV18 to TRBJ1-6; 7 positions match TRBD1. The CDR3 extends over 14 amino acids. V lost 4 bases and J lost 10; bases outside the gene matches: 7. Germline V gene sequence: CDR1 KGHSH, CDR2 LQKENI. The CDR3 spells CASSLGGGESPLHF. The CDR3 DNA reads TGTGCCAGCTCACTTGGAGGGGGCGAATCACCCCTCCACTTT.

The rearrangement links TRBV3-1 (or the pseudogene TRBV3-2) to TRBJ2-7, with D perhaps matching TRBD1 (5 bases). The CDR3 is 13 residues long. V was trimmed by 3 bases and J by 2 bases, leaving 8 bases between them. Germline lookup yields CDR1 LGHDT and CDR2 YNNKEL (reference sequence). The CDR3 is CASSQGLPYEQYF. The CDR3 DNA is TGTGCCAGCAGCCAGGGGCTCCCCTACGAGCAGTACTTC.

The genes are TRBV2 and TRBJ2-3; 11 positions agree with TRBD2. CDR3 length equals 15 residues. The V and J ends lost 4 bases and 10 bases, in that order; junction bases with no gene match: 10. In germline, CDR1 is SNHLY, CDR2 FYNNEI. CDR3: CASSATSGGMSAQYF. As DNA, the CDR3 is TGTGCCAGCAGTGCCACTAGCGGGGGAATGAGCGCGCAGTATTTT.

The rearrangement links TRBV9 to TRBJ1-5; D remains ambiguous. The CDR3 contains 14 residues. V shed 4 bases and J shed 3 bases, with 11 bases lying between them. Germline loops: CDR1 SGDLS, CDR2 YYNGEE. The CDR3 here is CASSPGLINQPQHF. The CDR3, as DNA: TGTGCCAGCAGCCCCGGACTGATCAATCAGCCCCAGCATTTT.

The chain uses TRBV19 and TRBJ1-1, with a weak D call TRBD1 (6 bases). V dropped 6 bases and J dropped 10 bases, with 18 bases sitting between them. Germline assignment: CDR1 LNHDA and CDR2 SQIVND (reference sequence). CDR3 length equals 13 residues. CDR3 nucleotides: TGTGCCAGTAGCAGAAGCACAGGGTATCCAGCTTTCTTT. It codes for CASSRSTGYPAFF.